Listed below are T cell receptor beta chains from one sample, sequenced in a study of shared clonotypes between healthy human individuals. Here immunoSEQ multiplex PCR was the method, and the copy in TCRdb shows in-frame clones only, minus some. Among hundreds of thousands of clones listed, 90% to 95% were seen once. Sample: naive CD8+ T cells sorted from blood. These receptors were taken from a woman aged 30 to 39 in good health. The CDR3 runs from the conserved cysteine through the conserved F or W. The order of the fields is D gene, clone size, J gene, V gene, CDR3 DNA, CDR3 protein. A D gene is named only where the DNA matches it firmly. Not all rows give a size; the values are once, few, many and, for expanded clones, a class.

NA	NA	TRBJ1-1	TRBV7-8	TGTGCCAGCAGCTTATCCGGGGAAGGTGAAGCTTTCTTT	CASSLSGEGEAFF
TRBD1	NA	TRBJ2-2	TRBV19	TGTGCCAGTAACTCCCTGGACAGGGAGAACACCGGGGAGCTGTTTTTT	CASNSLDRENTGELFF
NA	once	TRBJ1-3	TRBV28	TGTGCCAGCAGTTTAGTGAGTGGGGACTCTGGAAACACCATATATTTT	CASSLVSGDSGNTIYF
NA	NA	TRBJ1-5	TRBV6-1	TGTGCCAGCAGTGGGGGGGTGAGGCAGCCCCAGCATTTT	CASSGGVRQPQHF
TRBD2	NA	TRBJ2-3	TRBV5-1	TGCGCCAGCAGCTTGGCCGGGGGGGGCACAGATACGCAGTATTTT	CASSLAGGGTDTQYF
NA	NA	TRBJ1-1	TRBV9	TGTGCCAGCAGCGCCGAGGACCGGGCTATCACTGAAGCTTTCTTT	CASSAEDRAITEAFF
NA	NA	TRBJ2-5	TRBV19	TGTGCCAGTAGTATAGATCACGAAGAGACCCAGTACTTC	CASSIDHEETQYF
TRBD2	few	TRBJ2-7	TRBV28	TGTGCCAGCAGTTTAGAGCGGGAGGACTACGAGCAGTACTTC	CASSLEREDYEQYF
NA	NA	TRBJ1-2	TRBV10-3	TGTGCCATCAGTGAGAGCAACTATGGCTACACCTTC	CAISESNYGYTF
TRBD2	NA	TRBJ2-1	TRBV29-1	TGCAGCCCCGGATTAGCCGGGTTGGGAGGGGACAATGAGCAGTTCTTC	CSPGLAGLGGDNEQFF
NA	NA	TRBJ1-2	TRBV5-6	TGTGCCAGCAGCCTCGGACACCCTGATCTCTATGGCTACACCTTC	CASSLGHPDLYGYTF
TRBD2	NA	TRBJ2-2	TRBV11-2	TGTGCCAGCAGCTTAGTTGCTAGCGGGGGCACCGGGGAGCTGTTTTTT	CASSLVASGGTGELFF
NA	NA	TRBJ2-7	TRBV19	TGTGCCAGTAGTATAGATGGAAGGGGATCATTCTACGAGCAGTACTTC	CASSIDGRGSFYEQYF
NA	NA	TRBJ1-5	TRBV13	TGTGCCAGCAGCTTTTCAGGGAAACAGCCCCAGCATTTT	CASSFSGKQPQHF
TRBD1	NA	TRBJ1-5	TRBV28	TGTGCCAGCCGGACAGGGGTCTTGAGCAATCAGCCCCAGCATTTT	CASRTGVLSNQPQHF
NA	NA	TRBJ2-1	TRBV19	TGTGCCAGTAGTAGTAACCAGGGCGATGAGCAGTTCTTC	CASSSNQGDEQFF
NA	NA	TRBJ2-1	TRBV11-3	TGTGCCTCCTCCGATGGGACCGCTAATGAGCAGTTCTTC	CASSDGTANEQFF
NA	NA	TRBJ1-1	TRBV27	TGTGCCAGCAGTTTATCCCAGGGGATTAGGACTGAAGCTTTCTTT	CASSLSQGIRTEAFF
NA	NA	TRBJ1-2	TRBV5-6	TGTGCCAGCAGCGCCCGGGACGGCGAATTTGGCTACACCTTC	CASSARDGEFGYTF
NA	NA	TRBJ2-3	TRBV6-6	TGTGCCAGCAGTTATGGGGCGACTAGCACAGATACGCAGTATTTT	CASSYGATSTDTQYF
NA	NA	TRBJ2-5	TRBV27	TGTGCCAGCAGTCCGACCGTGGGAGAGACCCAGTACTTC	CASSPTVGETQYF
TRBD2	NA	TRBJ2-7	TRBV25-1	TGTGCCAGTCGGGACTACCTGAACGAGCAGTACTTC	CASRDYLNEQYF
TRBD2	NA	TRBJ2-1	TRBV27	TGTGCCAGCTGCTCGGGGGGTTTCTACAATGAGCAGTTCTTC	CASCSGGFYNEQFF
NA	NA	TRBJ2-2	TRBV10-3	TGTGCCATCAGTAAGGGGGGGAACACCGGGGAGCTGTTTTTT	CAISKGGNTGELFF
NA	few	TRBJ2-7	TRBV2	TGTGCCAGCAGAGTGGACCTGGAGCAGTACTTC	CASRVDLEQYF
NA	NA	TRBJ2-4	TRBV7-8	TGTGCCAGCAGCCAGGGGGACTTTCTAGCCAAAAACATTCAGTACTTC	CASSQGDFLAKNIQYF
NA	once	TRBJ2-3	TRBV4-1	TGCGCCAGCAGCCAGGCCATGAACCGCGGGGCTCCCACAGATACGCAGTATTTT	CASSQAMNRGAPTDTQYF
NA	NA	TRBJ2-7	TRBV7-9	TGTGCCAGCAGGACCGGGACGGACTACGAGCAGTACTTC	CASRTGTDYEQYF
NA	NA	TRBJ2-7	TRBV5-1	TGCGCCAGCAGCTTGCCGGCACCCTACGAGCAGTACTTC	CASSLPAPYEQYF
NA	once	TRBJ2-6	TRBV29-1	TGCAGCGTTGGGGGAGGAGAGGCAACCTCTGGGGCCAACGTCCTGACTTTC	CSVGGGEATSGANVLTF
TRBD1	NA	TRBJ2-4	TRBV7-8	TGTGCCAGCAGCTTAACGGCGGACAGGTTCCTCCAGTACTTC	CASSLTADRFLQYF
TRBD1	NA	TRBJ1-6	TRBV27	TGTGCCAGCAGTCCAGGGGGGGATTCACCCCTCCACTTT	CASSPGGDSPLHF
NA	NA	TRBJ2-7	TRBV7-8	TGTGCCAGCAGCTTAGTAGCGCGCTCCTACGAGCAGTACTTC	CASSLVARSYEQYF
NA	NA	TRBJ1-1	TRBV19	TGTGCCAGTAGCCCCGAGGGCGGTCGTGAAGCTTTCTTT	CASSPEGGREAFF
NA	NA	TRBJ2-1	TRBV30	NA	CAWSVGQGTFF
NA	NA	TRBJ1-4	TRBV2	TGTGCCAGCAGGGAAACTAATGAAAAACTGTTTTTT	CASRETNEKLFF
NA	once	TRBJ1-1	TRBV5-5	TGTGCCAGCAGCGGAGAGGGTCGGGCCTTTGAAGCTTTCTTT	CASSGEGRAFEAFF